The rows below give T cell receptor beta chains drawn from one sample of a study of blood T cell repertoires in COVID-19. Method: immunoSEQ multiplex PCR; TCRdb's copy keeps in-frame clones and lacks some. The data show about 120,000 clones, 86% seen once. The specimen sequenced was peripheral blood. These receptors were obtained from a man between 40 and 49 years old with acute or convalescent COVID-19. Each CDR3 is given with its conserved first and last residue. Fields, in order: clone size, V gene, D gene, J gene, CDR3 protein, CDR3 DNA. The D gene is left open where the match is weak. Where a row states a size, it is once, few, many or the class of an expanded clone; other rows omit it.

abundance: -
v_gene: TRBV5-1
d_gene: TRBD1
j_gene: TRBJ1-2
CDR3aa: CASSPRAQGNYGYTF
CDR3nt: TGCGCCAGCAGCCCGCGTGCACAGGGGAACTATGGCTACACCTTC

abundance: -
v_gene: TRBV5-8
d_gene: -
j_gene: TRBJ1-1
CDR3aa: CASSPSRNTLGAFF
CDR3nt: TGTGCCAGCAGCCCTAGTCGTAACACCCTCGGAGCTTTCTTT

abundance: -
v_gene: TRBV3-1/TRBV3-2
d_gene: TRBD1
j_gene: TRBJ1-4
CDR3aa: CASSTGTEDEKLFF
CDR3nt: TGTGCCAGCAGCACAGGGACAGAGGATGAAAAACTGTTTTTT

abundance: -
v_gene: TRBV6-6
d_gene: -
j_gene: TRBJ2-1
CDR3aa: CASSDSNNEQFF
CDR3nt: TGTGCCAGCAGCGACTCCAACAATGAGCAGTTCTTC

abundance: -
v_gene: TRBV29-1
d_gene: TRBD2
j_gene: TRBJ2-3
CDR3aa: CSVEGAGDTDTQYF
CDR3nt: TGCAGCGTTGAAGGGGCGGGGGACACAGATACGCAGTATTTT

abundance: -
v_gene: TRBV28
d_gene: -
j_gene: TRBJ1-6
CDR3aa: CASSQTQGRNSPLHF
CDR3nt: TGTGCCAGCAGCCAAACACAGGGCCGAAATTCACCCCTCCACTTT

abundance: -
v_gene: TRBV6-5
d_gene: TRBD1
j_gene: TRBJ2-3
CDR3aa: CASSNRQGGDTQYF
CDR3nt: TGTGCCAGCAGTAACCGACAGGGGGGAGATACGCAGTATTTT

abundance: once
v_gene: TRBV5-8
d_gene: TRBD1
j_gene: TRBJ2-2
CDR3aa: CASSLQGVEVTGELFF
CDR3nt: TGTGCCAGCAGCTTACAGGGGGTAGAGGTCACCGGGGAGCTGTTTTTT

abundance: -
v_gene: TRBV10-3
d_gene: TRBD2
j_gene: TRBJ2-2
CDR3aa: CAITGLAGAGGELFF
CDR3nt: TGTGCCATCACCGGACTAGCGGGAGCGGGCGGGGAGCTGTTTTTT

abundance: once
v_gene: TRBV29-1
d_gene: -
j_gene: TRBJ2-3
CDR3aa: CSVGAGRADTQYF
CDR3nt: TGCAGCGTGGGGGCAGGAAGGGCAGATACGCAGTATTTT

abundance: -
v_gene: TRBV4-3
d_gene: TRBD1
j_gene: TRBJ1-1
CDR3aa: CASSQDWTGGAPGTEAFF
CDR3nt: TGCGCCAGCAGCCAAGACTGGACAGGGGGCGCACCGGGCACTGAAGCTTTCTTT

abundance: -
v_gene: TRBV19
d_gene: TRBD1
j_gene: TRBJ1-2
CDR3aa: CASNRGGNGYTF
CDR3nt: TGTGCCAGTAACCGAGGGGGCAACGGCTACACCTTC